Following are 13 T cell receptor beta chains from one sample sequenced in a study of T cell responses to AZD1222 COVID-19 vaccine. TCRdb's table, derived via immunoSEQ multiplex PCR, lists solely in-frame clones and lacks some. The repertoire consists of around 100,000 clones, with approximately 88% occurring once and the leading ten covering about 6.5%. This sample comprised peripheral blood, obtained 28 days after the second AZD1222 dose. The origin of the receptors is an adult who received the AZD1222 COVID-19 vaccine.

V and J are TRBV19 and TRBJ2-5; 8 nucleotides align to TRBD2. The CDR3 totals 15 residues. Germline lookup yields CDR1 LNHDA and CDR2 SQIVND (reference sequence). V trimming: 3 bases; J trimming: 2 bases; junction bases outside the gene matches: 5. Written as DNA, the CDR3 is TGTGCCAGTAGTATTGCAGCGGGGGTTCAAGAGACCCAGTACTTC. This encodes CASSIAAGVQETQYF.

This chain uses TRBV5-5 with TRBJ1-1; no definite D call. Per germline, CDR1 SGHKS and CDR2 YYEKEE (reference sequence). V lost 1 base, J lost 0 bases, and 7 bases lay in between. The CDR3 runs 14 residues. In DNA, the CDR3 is TGTGCCAGCAGCTTGAACACTCTGAACACTGAAGCTTTCTTT. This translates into CASSLNTLNTEAFF.

The CDR3 protein is CASSEAGTGTEAFF. CDR3 coding DNA: TGTGCCAGCAGTGAAGCAGGGACAGGCACTGAAGCTTTCTTT. The chain employs TRBV2 and TRBJ1-1, with TRBD1 matching over 8 bases. Germline CDR1 is SNHLY and CDR2 is FYNNEI. The ends lost 0 bases at V and 4 bases at J; junction bases unmatched: 1. This CDR3 region has 14 residues.

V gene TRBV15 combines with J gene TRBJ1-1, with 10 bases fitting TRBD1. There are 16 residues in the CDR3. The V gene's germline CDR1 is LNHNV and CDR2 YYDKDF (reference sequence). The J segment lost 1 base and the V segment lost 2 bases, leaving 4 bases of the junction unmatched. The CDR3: CATSRRQGAPNTEAFF. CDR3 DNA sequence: TGTGCCACCAGCAGACGACAGGGGGCCCCGAACACTGAAGCTTTCTTT. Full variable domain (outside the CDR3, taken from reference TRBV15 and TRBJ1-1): DAMVIQNPRYQVTQFGKPVTLSCSQTLNHNVMYWYQQKSSQAPKLLFHYYDKDFNNEADTPDNFQSRRPNTSFCFLDIRSPGLGDTAMYLCATSRRQGAPNTEAFFGQGTRLTVV.

The CDR3 reads CASSITGGYSNQPQHF. CDR3 DNA: TGTGCCAGTAGTATCACAGGGGGATATAGCAATCAGCCCCAGCATTTT. The chain carries TRBV19 and TRBJ1-5; 8 positions match TRBD1. The CDR3 totals 16 residues. V lost 3 bases, J lost 0 bases, and 4 bases stayed unmatched. Germline V lookup: CDR1 LNHDA, CDR2 SQIVND (reference sequence).

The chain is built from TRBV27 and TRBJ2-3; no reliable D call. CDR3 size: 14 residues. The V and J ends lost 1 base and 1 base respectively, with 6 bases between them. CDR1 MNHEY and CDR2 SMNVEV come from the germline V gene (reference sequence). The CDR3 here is CASSLYPGTDTQYF. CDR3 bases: TGTGCCAGCAGTTTATATCCAGGCACAGATACGCAGTATTTT.

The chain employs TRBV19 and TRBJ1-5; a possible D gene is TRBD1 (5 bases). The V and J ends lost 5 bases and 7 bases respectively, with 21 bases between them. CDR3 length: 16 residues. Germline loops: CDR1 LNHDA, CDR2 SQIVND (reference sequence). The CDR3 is CASSPQGPVSNQPQHF. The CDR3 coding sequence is TGTGCCAGTAGTCCCCAGGGACCCGTTAGTAACCAGCCCCAGCATTTT.

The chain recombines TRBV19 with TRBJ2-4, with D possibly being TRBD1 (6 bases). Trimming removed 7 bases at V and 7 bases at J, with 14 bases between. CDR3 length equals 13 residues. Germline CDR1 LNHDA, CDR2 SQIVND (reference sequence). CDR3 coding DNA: TGTGCCAGTACCCACAGGGAGAGGAACATTCAGTACTTC. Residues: CASTHRERNIQYF.

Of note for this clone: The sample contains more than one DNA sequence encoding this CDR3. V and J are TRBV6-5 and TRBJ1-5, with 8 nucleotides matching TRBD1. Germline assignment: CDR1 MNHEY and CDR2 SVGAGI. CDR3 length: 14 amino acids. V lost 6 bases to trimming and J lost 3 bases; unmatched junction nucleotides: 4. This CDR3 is CASRGQGNNQPQHF. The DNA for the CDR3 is TGTGCCAGCAGAGGACAGGGCAACAATCAGCCCCAGCATTTT.

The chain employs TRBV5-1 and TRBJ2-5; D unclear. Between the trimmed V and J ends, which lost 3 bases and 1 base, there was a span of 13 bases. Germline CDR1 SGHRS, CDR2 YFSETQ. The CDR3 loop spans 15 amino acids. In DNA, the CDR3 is TGCGCCAGCAGCTACGTACCGAATCGCCAAGAGACCCAGTACTTC. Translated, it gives CASSYVPNRQETQYF.

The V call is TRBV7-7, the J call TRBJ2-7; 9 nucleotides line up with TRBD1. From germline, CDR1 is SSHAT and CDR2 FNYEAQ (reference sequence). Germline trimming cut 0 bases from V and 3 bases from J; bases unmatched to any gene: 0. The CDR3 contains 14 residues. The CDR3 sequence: CASSLATGGYEQYF. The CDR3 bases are TGTGCCAGCAGCTTAGCGACAGGGGGCTACGAGCAGTACTTC.

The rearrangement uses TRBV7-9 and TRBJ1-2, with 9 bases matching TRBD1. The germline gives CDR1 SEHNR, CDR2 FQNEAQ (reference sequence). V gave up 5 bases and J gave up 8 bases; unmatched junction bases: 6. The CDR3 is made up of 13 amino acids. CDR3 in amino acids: CASSQGQGGGYTF. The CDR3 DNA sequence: TGTGCCAGCAGCCAGGGACAGGGAGGCGGCTACACCTTC.

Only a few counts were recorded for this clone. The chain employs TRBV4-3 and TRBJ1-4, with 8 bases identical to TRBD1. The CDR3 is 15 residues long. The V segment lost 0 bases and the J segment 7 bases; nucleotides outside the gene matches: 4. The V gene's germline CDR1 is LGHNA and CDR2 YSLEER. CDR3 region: CASSQDRGHAEKLFF. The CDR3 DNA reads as TGCGCCAGCAGCCAAGACAGGGGGCATGCTGAAAAACTGTTTTTT.